This T cell receptor beta chain emerged from a study of cytomegalovirus exposure and HLA in healthy donors. Whole-study context: Just over 80% of roughly 430 genotyped donors fell in the Caucasian-associated ancestry cluster. Study results and caveats: Reports showed the classifier diagnosing cytomegalovirus status with high specificity and sensitivity. Some public TCRs appeared in many individuals, while most sequences were rare.

Notes on this clone: Its matching antigen is unknown.

A multiplex PCR was run with 60 Vbeta primers and 13 Jbeta primers. Sequenced by immunoSEQ multiplex PCR; TCRdb stores in-frame clones only, minus some. The sample consists of a few hundred thousand clones, 65% to 85% of them appearing once. The sequence was obtained from a man aged 30-40 years in good health and CMV-seronegative. What was sequenced was PBMCs.

DNA of the CDR3: TGTGCCAGCAGCCCCCAGGGGTATGAGCAGTTCTTC. It is translated as CASSPQGYEQFF. V usage is TRBV9 and J usage is TRBJ2-1, with D tentatively TRBD1 (6 bases). The CDR3 is made up of 12 amino acids. V lost 4 bases and J 8 bases, leaving 10 bases between the germline ends. CDR1 and CDR2 from the germline V gene are SGDLS and YYNGEE.